This passage covers 13 T cell receptor beta chains from one sample sequenced in a study of OX40 agonist ivuxolimab in advanced cancers. Libraries came from the immunoSEQ multiplex PCR assay. TCRdb retrieved this table from immuneACCESS and kept in-frame rearrangements only. Not all clones are present; in checked studies, unresolved V genes account for under half, and no reason is known for the remainder. Counted in this sample were about 68,000 clones; about 89% of them appeared once. The ten largest clones capture approximately 2% of the sample. This specimen was CD4+ or CD8+ T cells sorted from blood, taken in a trial of the OX40 agonist ivuxolimab. Receptors were obtained from an adult with an advanced solid tumor such as melanoma, head and neck, liver or kidney cancer.

This clone appeared a few times. At one boundary the junction diverges from the germline segment, which might be a read error. The rearrangement joins TRBV6-5 to TRBJ2-7; 7 bases line up with TRBD2. The CDR3 totals 15 residues. Germline CDR1 and CDR2: MNHEY and SVGAGI. The CDR3 region has the DNA TGTGCCAGCAGCTACTCCGGGAGGACTAGTGGCGAGCAGTACTTC. Translation: CASSYSGRTSGEQYF.

CDR3 in DNA: TGTGCCAGCAGTTCCACCTTGGGGAGCACTGAAGCTTTCTTT. Translating gives CASSSTLGSTEAFF. This chain links TRBV28 with TRBJ1-1; no clear D gene. Germline V gene lookup returns CDR1 MDHEN and CDR2 SYDVKM. The CDR3 is 14 residues long. V dropped 4 bases and J dropped 4 bases, with 13 bases sitting between them.

The V gene is TRBV5-4, the J gene TRBJ1-5, with a tentative D call TRBD1 (6 bases). This CDR3 is 14 amino acids long. Germline V gene sequence: CDR1 SGHNT, CDR2 YYREEE (reference sequence). Trimming removed 2 bases from V and 3 bases from J, with 9 bases in between. CDR3: CASSLGQLNQPQHF. DNA for the CDR3: TGTGCCAGCAGCTTAGGACAGCTCAATCAGCCCCAGCATTTT.

The chain combines TRBV19 with TRBJ1-4, with TRBD1 identical over 7 bases. Trimming at V came to 4 bases and at J to 8 bases, leaving 7 bases not matched to a gene. CDR1 is LNHDA, CDR2 SQIVND, per germline (reference sequence). CDR3 size: 14 residues. The CDR3 reads CASSTTGIVEKLFF. The CDR3 DNA reads as TGTGCCAGTAGTACGACAGGGATCGTGGAAAAACTGTTTTTT.

This chain joins TRBV23-1 and TRBJ2-7, with D tentatively TRBD1 (6 bases). TRBV23-1 belongs to the ORF category, with a function that is uncertain. V was clipped by 2 bases and J by 3 bases, with 11 bases between them. CDR3 size: 14 residues. DNA of the CDR3: TGCGCCAGCAGTCAAGGGCAGGGGTGCTACGAGCAGTACTTC. This codes for CASSQGQGCYEQYF.

The V and J genes are TRBV5-1 and TRBJ1-3; D is undetermined. CDR1 and CDR2 from the germline V gene are SGHRS and YFSETQ. With 2 bases removed from V and 0 bases from J, the gap between germline ends came to 6 bases. CDR3 size: 14 residues. CDR3 sequence (DNA): TGCGCCAGCAGCTTCTCAGACTCTGGAAACACCATATATTTT. This sequence encodes CASSFSDSGNTIYF.

The V call is TRBV10-3, the J call TRBJ2-1; a possible D gene is TRBD2 (6 bases). This CDR3 has 11 residues. Germline values: CDR1 ENHRY, CDR2 SYGVKD. Trimming removed 6 bases at V and 10 bases at J, with 10 bases between. The chain's CDR3 is CAIRRAGEQFF. The DNA of the CDR3 is TGTGCCATCAGGAGGGCGGGAGAGCAGTTCTTC.

The V gene is TRBV5-4, the J gene TRBJ2-7; no clear D gene. Per the germline V gene, CDR1 is SGHNT and CDR2 is YYREEE (reference sequence). CDR3 length: 13 residues. The V end was cut by 1 base, the J end by 5 bases, with 10 bases between. The CDR3 loop reads CASSLPPIHEQYF. The CDR3 bases are TGTGCCAGCAGCTTGCCGCCCATCCACGAGCAGTACTTC.

This clone was seen a single time. V and J are TRBV6-1 and TRBJ2-3, with 8 bases matching TRBD2. The germline V gene has CDR1 MNHNS and CDR2 SASEGT. The ends lost 8 bases at V and 1 base at J; junction bases unmatched: 8. This CDR3 region has 15 residues. The CDR3, as DNA: TGTGCCAGCTCCGACGGGGGGGGTGGCACAGATACGCAGTATTTT. Translating it yields CASSDGGGGTDTQYF.

CDR3 DNA sequence: TGTGCCAGCAGTGCTTCGGTAGCGGGGGGGGCAGATACGCAGTATTTT. It yields the protein CASSASVAGGADTQYF. The genes are TRBV6-1 and TRBJ2-3, with 11 positions matching TRBD2. Per germline, CDR1 MNHNS and CDR2 SASEGT. This CDR3 contains 16 residues. J gave up 4 bases and V 4 bases, and 7 bases lay outside the gene matches.

This clone was seen a single time. The chain carries TRBV4-2 and TRBJ2-1; TRBD2 aligns across 9 bases. The CDR3 has 16 amino acids. The germline V gene has CDR1 LGHNA and CDR2 YNFKEQ. V shed 1 base, J shed 9 bases, and the junction held 10 bases outside the gene matches. DNA of the CDR3: TGTGCCAGCAGCCAAGGGCAGCGGGAGGTAGGGGCTGAGCAGTTCTTC. The encoded protein is CASSQGQREVGAEQFF.

The chain uses TRBV6-1 and TRBJ2-3; no reliable D call. Germline CDR1 MNHNS, CDR2 SASEGT. V lost 2 bases to trimming and J lost 0 bases, with 15 bases between them. The CDR3 has 17 residues. The DNA for the CDR3 is TGTGCCAGCAGTGAAACCAGGTTAGTCGTCAGCACAGATACGCAGTATTTT. Its protein product is CASSETRLVVSTDTQYF.

The chain joins TRBV14 to TRBJ2-7; TRBD2 aligns across 12 bases. Germline values: CDR1 SGHDN, CDR2 FVKESK. The CDR3 totals 16 residues. The trim removed 5 bases at V and 2 bases at J, leaving 7 bases unmatched. CDR3: CASSKGLAGGAYEQYF. Here the CDR3 DNA reads TGTGCCAGCAGCAAGGGGCTAGCGGGAGGGGCCTACGAGCAGTACTTC.